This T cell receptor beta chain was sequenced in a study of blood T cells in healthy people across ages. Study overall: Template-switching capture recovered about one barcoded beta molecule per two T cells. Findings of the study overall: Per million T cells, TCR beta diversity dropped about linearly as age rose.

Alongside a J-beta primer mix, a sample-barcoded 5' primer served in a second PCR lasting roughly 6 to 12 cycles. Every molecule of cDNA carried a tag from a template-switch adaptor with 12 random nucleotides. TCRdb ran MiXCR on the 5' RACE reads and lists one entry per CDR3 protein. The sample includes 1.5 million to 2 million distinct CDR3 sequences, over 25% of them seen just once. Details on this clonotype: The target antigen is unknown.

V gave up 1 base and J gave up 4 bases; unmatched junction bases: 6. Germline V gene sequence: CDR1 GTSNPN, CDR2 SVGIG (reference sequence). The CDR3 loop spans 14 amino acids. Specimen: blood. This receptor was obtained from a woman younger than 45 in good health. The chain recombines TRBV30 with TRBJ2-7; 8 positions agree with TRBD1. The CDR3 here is CAWSDGTGDYEQYF. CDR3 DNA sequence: TGTGCCTGGAGTGACGGGACAGGCGATTACGAGCAGTACTTC.